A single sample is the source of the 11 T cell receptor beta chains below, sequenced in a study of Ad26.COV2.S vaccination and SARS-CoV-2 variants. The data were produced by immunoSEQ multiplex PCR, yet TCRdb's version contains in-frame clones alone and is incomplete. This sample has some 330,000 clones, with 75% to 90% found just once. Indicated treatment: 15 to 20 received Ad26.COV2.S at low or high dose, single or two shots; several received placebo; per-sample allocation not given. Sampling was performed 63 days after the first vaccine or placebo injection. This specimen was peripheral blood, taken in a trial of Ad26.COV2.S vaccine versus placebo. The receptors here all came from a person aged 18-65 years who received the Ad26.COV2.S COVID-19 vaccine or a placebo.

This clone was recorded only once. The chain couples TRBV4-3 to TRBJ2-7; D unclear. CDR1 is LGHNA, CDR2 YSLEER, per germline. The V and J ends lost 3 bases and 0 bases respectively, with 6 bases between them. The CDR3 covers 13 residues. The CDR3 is CASSQGRSYEQYF. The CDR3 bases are TGCGCCAGCAGCCAGGGCCGCTCCTACGAGCAGTACTTC.

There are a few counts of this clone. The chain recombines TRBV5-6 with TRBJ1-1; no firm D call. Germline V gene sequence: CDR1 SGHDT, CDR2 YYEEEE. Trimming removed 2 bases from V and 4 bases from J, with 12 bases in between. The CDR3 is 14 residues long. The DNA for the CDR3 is TGTGCCAGCAGCTTAGAAGGGATGGGCACTGAAGCTTTCTTT. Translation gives CASSLEGMGTEAFF.

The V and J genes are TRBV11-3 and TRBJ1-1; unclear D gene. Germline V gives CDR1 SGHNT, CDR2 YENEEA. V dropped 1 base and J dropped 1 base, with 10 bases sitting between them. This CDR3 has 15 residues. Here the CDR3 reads CASSLGQGPNTEAFF. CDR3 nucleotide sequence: TGTGCCAGCAGCTTAGGCCAAGGACCGAACACTGAAGCTTTCTTT.

The CDR3 DNA follows: TGTGCCAGCAGTTGGGACAGTAACACTGAAGCTTTCTTT. Encoded protein: CASSWDSNTEAFF. This chain uses TRBV6-5 with TRBJ1-1; 7 bases fit TRBD1. This CDR3 has 13 residues. Germline V gives CDR1 MNHEY, CDR2 SVGAGI. Trimming cost V 4 bases and J 2 bases; bases outside gene matches: 1.

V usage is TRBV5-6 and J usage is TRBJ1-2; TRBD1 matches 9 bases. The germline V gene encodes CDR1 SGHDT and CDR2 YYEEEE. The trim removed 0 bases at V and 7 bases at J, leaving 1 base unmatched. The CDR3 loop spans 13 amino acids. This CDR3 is CASSLGTGVGYTF. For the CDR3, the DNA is TGTGCCAGCAGCTTGGGGACAGGGGTTGGCTACACCTTC.

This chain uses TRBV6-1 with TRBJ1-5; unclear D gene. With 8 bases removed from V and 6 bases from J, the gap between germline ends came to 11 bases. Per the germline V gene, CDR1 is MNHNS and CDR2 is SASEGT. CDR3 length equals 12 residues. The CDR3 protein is CASLAEGQPQHF. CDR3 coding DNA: TGTGCCAGCCTCGCAGAAGGTCAGCCCCAGCATTTT.

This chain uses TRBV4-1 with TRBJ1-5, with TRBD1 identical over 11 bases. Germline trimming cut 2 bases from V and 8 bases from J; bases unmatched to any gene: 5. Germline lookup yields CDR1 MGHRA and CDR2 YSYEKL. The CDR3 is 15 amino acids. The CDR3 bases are TGCGCCAGCAGCCAAACGGACAGGGGGCGAGAGCCCCAGCATTTT. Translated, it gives CASSQTDRGREPQHF.

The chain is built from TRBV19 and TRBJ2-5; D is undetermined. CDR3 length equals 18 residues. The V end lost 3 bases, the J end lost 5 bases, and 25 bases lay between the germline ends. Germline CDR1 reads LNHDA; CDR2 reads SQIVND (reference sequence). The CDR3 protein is CASSIKGGGPPVGETQYF. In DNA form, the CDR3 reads TGTGCCAGTAGTATCAAGGGTGGCGGACCCCCAGTGGGGGAGACCCAGTACTTC.

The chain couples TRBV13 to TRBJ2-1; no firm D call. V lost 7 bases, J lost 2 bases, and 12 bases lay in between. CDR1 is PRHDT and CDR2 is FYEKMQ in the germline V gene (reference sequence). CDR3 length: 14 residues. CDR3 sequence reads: CASTPSGAYNEQFF. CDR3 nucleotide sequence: TGTGCCAGCACCCCTTCAGGAGCCTACAATGAGCAGTTCTTC.

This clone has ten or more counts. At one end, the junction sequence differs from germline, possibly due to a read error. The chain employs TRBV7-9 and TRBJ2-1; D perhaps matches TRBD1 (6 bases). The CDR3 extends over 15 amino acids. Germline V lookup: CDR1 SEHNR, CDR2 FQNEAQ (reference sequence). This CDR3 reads CASNLQDSSYNEQFF. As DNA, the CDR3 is TGTGCCAGCAACTTACAGGACAGCTCCTACAATGAGCAGTTCTTC.

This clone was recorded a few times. The chain's CDR3 is CASSRDGISGNTIYF. DNA of the CDR3: TGTGCCAGCAGCAGGGACGGGATCTCTGGAAACACCATATATTTT. This chain connects TRBV7-2 to TRBJ1-3, with D possibly matching TRBD1 (5 bases). The germline V gene has CDR1 SGHTA and CDR2 FQGNSA. The CDR3 sequence is 15 residues long. Between the trimmed V and J ends, which lost 5 bases and 0 bases, there was a span of 11 bases.